Below are 30 T cell receptor beta chains sequenced from a single sample in a study of cytomegalovirus exposure and HLA in healthy donors. Researchers ran the PCR with 60 Vbeta and 13 Jbeta primers. Sequencing was performed with immunoSEQ multiplex PCR; in TCRdb, only in-frame clones are kept and a portion is missing. This sample's clone table lists around 58,000 clones. The sequenced material came from PBMCs. The receptor set was obtained from a man aged 50 to 60 in good health and CMV-seropositive.

CDR3 amino acids: CASSPGTGLVYEQYF. The CDR3, as DNA: TGTGCCAGCAGCCCCGGGACAGGGTTAGTCTACGAGCAGTACTTC. V gene TRBV6-6 combines with J gene TRBJ2-7, with 9 bases fitting TRBD1. Trimming took 6 bases from V and 3 from J; bases not matched to a gene: 9. Germline CDR1 is MNHNY and CDR2 is SVGAGI (reference sequence). CDR3 length: 15 residues.

The rearrangement joins TRBV4-2 to TRBJ1-4; 8 positions agree with TRBD1. Germline V gene lookup returns CDR1 LGHNA and CDR2 YNFKEQ. There are 16 residues in the CDR3. The V segment lost 3 bases and the J segment 7 bases; nucleotides outside the gene matches: 10. Written as DNA, the CDR3 is TGTGCCAGCAGCCAGGGGACGACAGGGGCGGGTGAAAAACTGTTTTTT. Residues: CASSQGTTGAGEKLFF.

The CDR3 bases are TGTGCCAGCAGCCCAAGGTGGCAGGGTGGAGCTTTCTTT. It yields the protein CASSPRWQGGAFF. The V call is TRBV7-2, the J call TRBJ1-1; TRBD1 might be the D (5 bases). Trimming shortened V by 5 bases and J by 10 bases, and 17 bases separated the two germline ends. Looked up from germline, CDR1 is SGHTA and CDR2 is FQGNSA. The CDR3 loop spans 13 amino acids.

The chain links TRBV18 to TRBJ1-3; 7 positions agree with TRBD1. The ends lost 1 base at V and 0 bases at J; junction bases unmatched: 6. Germline CDR1 KGHSH, CDR2 LQKENI. The CDR3 has 17 residues. The CDR3 protein is CASSPRRDSSSGNTIYF. In DNA form, the CDR3 reads TGTGCCAGCTCACCACGGAGGGACAGTTCCTCTGGAAACACCATATATTTT.

The chain uses TRBV11-1 and TRBJ2-6; 9 bases match TRBD2. Germline CDR1 is SGHAT and CDR2 is FQDESV (reference sequence). V trimming: 1 base; J trimming: 0 bases; junction bases outside the gene matches: 7. CDR3 length: 19 amino acids. The CDR3 loop is CASSLGGGRVGSGANVLTF. CDR3 nucleotide sequence: TGTGCCAGCAGCTTAGGGGGCGGGAGGGTTGGCTCTGGGGCCAACGTCCTGACTTTC.

The chain has TRBV28 and TRBJ2-1; 14 positions match TRBD2. J gave up 7 bases and V 10 bases, and 3 bases lay outside the gene matches. The CDR3 contains 13 residues. CDR1 and CDR2 (germline): MDHEN, SYDVKM. The CDR3, as DNA: TGTGCCAACCGACTAGCGGGAGGGAATGAGCAGTTCTTC. This translates into CANRLAGGNEQFF.

In the case of this clone: Different DNA sequences within this sample yield the same CDR3. The chain couples TRBV30 to TRBJ1-6; unclear D gene. Trimming pared 4 bases from V and 12 bases from J, leaving 13 bases between. The CDR3 loop spans 12 amino acids. CDR1 is GTSNPN, CDR2 SVGIG, per germline (reference sequence). In DNA, the CDR3 is TGTGCCTGGACAAGAACTCGGGGACCCCTCCACTTT. It is translated as CAWTRTRGPLHF.

The chain combines TRBV5-4 with TRBJ1-2; TRBD1 matches 9 bases. The CDR3 contains 14 residues. V lost 4 bases and J lost 5; bases outside the gene matches: 6. Germline loops: CDR1 SGHNT, CDR2 YYREEE (reference sequence). The CDR3 region has the DNA TGTGCCAGCAGCCAGGGACAGGGAAGGTATGGCTACACCTTC. Translated: CASSQGQGRYGYTF.

J is TRBJ2-4 and V is TRBV28; TRBD2 matches 13 bases. V gave up 3 bases and J gave up 1 base; unmatched junction bases: 6. Germline CDR1 is MDHEN and CDR2 is SYDVKM. The CDR3 extends over 18 amino acids. The CDR3 reads CASSLGLAGIGAKNIQYF. The CDR3 nucleotides are TGTGCCAGCAGTTTGGGACTAGCGGGAATTGGGGCCAAAAACATTCAGTACTTC.

Worth noting for this clone: One junction end disagrees with the germline gene, perhaps due to a read error. The chain carries TRBV28 and TRBJ2-7; the D gene is possibly TRBD2 (7 bases). The CDR3 loop spans 12 amino acids. Germline CDR1 and CDR2: MDHEN and SYDVKM. This chain's CDR3 is CASSPPAGQVHF. In DNA form, the CDR3 reads TGTGCCAGCAGTCCGCCAGCGGGACAAGTTCACTTC.

The V call is TRBV6-4, the J call TRBJ2-1; 8 bases are a match to TRBD1. Trimming took 6 bases from V and 8 from J; bases not matched to a gene: 12. CDR3 length equals 15 residues. Germline V gives CDR1 MRHNA, CDR2 SNTAGT. CDR3 amino acids: CASRLGQGPSDEQFF. The CDR3 DNA reads as TGTGCCAGCAGGCTCGGACAGGGCCCTTCTGATGAGCAGTTCTTC.

This chain joins TRBV19 and TRBJ2-3, with 7 bases that match TRBD1. Per the germline V gene, CDR1 is LNHDA and CDR2 is SQIVND (reference sequence). This CDR3 contains 15 residues. With 3 bases clipped from V and 0 bases from J, the junction kept 3 bases outside the gene matches. The CDR3 nucleotides read TGTGCCAGTAGTATCGGACAGGCAAGCACAGATACGCAGTATTTT. This codes for CASSIGQASTDTQYF.

J is TRBJ2-7 and V is TRBV4-3, with a possible D match to TRBD2 (7 bases). V was trimmed by 2 bases and J by 2 bases, leaving 13 bases between them. From germline, CDR1 is LGHNA and CDR2 YSLEER. This CDR3 is 15 amino acids long. CDR3 bases: TGCGCCAGCAGCCAAACGGCGGGGGCCACCTACGAGCAGTACTTC. Translating gives CASSQTAGATYEQYF.

The chain recombines TRBV7-6 with TRBJ1-2; 7 positions agree with TRBD1. Per the germline V gene, CDR1 is SGHVS and CDR2 is FNYEAQ. The CDR3 loop spans 15 amino acids. J lost 3 bases, V lost 5 bases, and 9 bases had no gene match. The CDR3: CASSLQQGSDYGYTF. The CDR3 DNA is TGTGCCAGCAGCCTCCAACAGGGGTCTGACTATGGCTACACCTTC.

The chain is built from TRBV7-8 and TRBJ2-3, with D possibly matching TRBD2 (5 bases). Germline lookup yields CDR1 SGHVS and CDR2 FQNEAQ. V was clipped by 3 bases and J by 7 bases, with 8 bases between them. This CDR3 region has 12 residues. The CDR3 spells CASSFASNTQYF. The CDR3 DNA reads TGTGCCAGCAGCTTTGCTAGCAATACGCAGTATTTT.

V usage is TRBV7-2 and J usage is TRBJ1-2; 7 nucleotides match TRBD1. CDR3 length equals 16 residues. Germline-derived CDR1 and CDR2 are SGHTA and FQGNSA. V shed 8 bases and J 0 bases; nucleotides not matched to a gene: 12. The CDR3 loop reads CASFPPGGPPNYGYTF. CDR3 in DNA: TGTGCCAGCTTCCCCCCAGGGGGGCCCCCTAACTATGGCTACACCTTC.

V usage is TRBV19 and J usage is TRBJ2-7, with 7 bases fitting TRBD1. CDR1 is LNHDA and CDR2 is SQIVND in the germline V gene (reference sequence). Trimming at V came to 4 bases and at J to 7 bases, leaving 13 bases not matched to a gene. This CDR3 region has 15 residues. CDR3 coding DNA: TGTGCCAGTAGTACGTATGACAGGGAAGGAGGTGAGCAGTACTTC. Translated, it gives CASSTYDREGGEQYF.

The chain links TRBV19 to TRBJ2-2; perhaps TRBD2 as D (7 bases). CDR1 LNHDA and CDR2 SQIVND come from the germline V gene (reference sequence). The CDR3 sequence is 16 residues long. Trimming pared 5 bases from V and 7 bases from J, leaving 20 bases between. The CDR3, as DNA: TGTGCCAGTAGTTCCCTTGCGCAGGGGAGGGACGGGGAGCTGTTTTTT. Protein sequence: CASSSLAQGRDGELFF.

The CDR3 is CASSPGLAFKNIQYF. The CDR3 coding sequence is TGTGCCAGCAGTCCGGGACTAGCGTTCAAAAACATTCAGTACTTC. The J gene is TRBJ2-4, the V gene TRBV27, with 10 positions matching TRBD2. Unmatched junction bases numbered 4, after V lost 5 bases and J lost 3 bases. Germline values: CDR1 MNHEY, CDR2 SMNVEV (reference sequence). The CDR3 is 15 residues long.

Of note for this clone: An end of the junction does not agree with germline; a read error may underlie this. The chain joins TRBV6-1 to TRBJ1-2, with D possibly TRBD1 on 6 matching bases. CDR3 size: 13 residues. Germline assignment: CDR1 MNHNS and CDR2 SASEGT. CDR3 DNA: TGTGCCAGCAGTGAATCCCAGGGGCTGGGGCCTCACTTC. Its translation: CASSESQGLGPHF.

The gene calls are TRBV18 and TRBJ2-1, with 14 bases lining up with TRBD2. Trimming at V came to 5 bases and at J to 8 bases, leaving 20 bases not matched to a gene. Germline CDR1 is KGHSH and CDR2 is LQKENI. The CDR3 is 20 residues long. Here the CDR3 reads CASSFPTSGRAPTLRYEQFF. In DNA, the CDR3 is TGTGCCAGCTCATTTCCGACTAGCGGGAGGGCCCCAACTCTCCGCTATGAGCAGTTCTTC.

The V gene is TRBV28, the J gene TRBJ2-7; TRBD2 matches at 11 bases. There are 14 residues in the CDR3. Germline-derived CDR1 and CDR2 are MDHEN and SYDVKM. Trimming cost V 7 bases and J 5 bases; bases outside gene matches: 7. The CDR3 loop is CASIRLAGTNEQYF. The DNA for the CDR3 is TGTGCCAGCATCCGACTAGCGGGAACTAACGAGCAGTACTTC.

The rearrangement uses TRBV28 and TRBJ2-4, with 7 bases identical to TRBD2. The germline V gene has CDR1 MDHEN and CDR2 SYDVKM. The CDR3 has 14 residues. V was clipped by 3 bases and J by 3 bases; unmatched bases: 2. CDR3 residues: CASSLGGSKNIQYF. The CDR3 DNA follows: TGTGCCAGCAGTTTGGGGGGGAGCAAAAACATTCAGTACTTC.

The chain uses TRBV5-8 and TRBJ2-3, with D possibly matching TRBD2 (6 bases). Trimming shortened V by 4 bases and J by 2 bases, and 17 bases separated the two germline ends. Germline loops: CDR1 SGHTS, CDR2 YDEGEE. CDR3 length: 16 amino acids. The CDR3 DNA reads as TGTGCCAGCAGCCCCCGTCTAGGACTACTCACAGATACGCAGTATTTT. Translating gives CASSPRLGLLTDTQYF.

The chain joins TRBV6-1 to TRBJ2-3; TRBD2 might be the D (5 bases). The CDR3 loop spans 12 amino acids. Germline assignment: CDR1 MNHNS and CDR2 SASEGT. The germline V and J ends were trimmed by 8 bases and 10 bases, with 16 bases remaining between them. The CDR3 is CASRLLVGAQYF. In DNA form, the CDR3 reads TGTGCCAGCCGCTTACTAGTTGGGGCGCAGTATTTT.

This sequence joins TRBV19 and TRBJ2-7; the D gene is possibly TRBD1 (5 bases). Germline loops: CDR1 LNHDA, CDR2 SQIVND (reference sequence). Trimming stripped 3 bases from V and 5 bases from J, with 14 bases between. The CDR3 spans 14 residues. The CDR3 DNA sequence: TGTGCCAGTAGTATGGGGCAGGGTCCAAACGAGCAGTACTTC. This translates into CASSMGQGPNEQYF. Filled out from reference TRBV19 and TRBJ2-7, the complete variable domain reads DGGITQSPKYLFRKEGQNVTLSCEQNLNHDAMYWYRQDPGQGLRLIYYSQIVNDFQKGDIAEGYSVSREKKESFPLTVTSAQKNPTAFYLCASSMGQGPNEQYFGPGTRLTVT.

The rearrangement joins TRBV9 to TRBJ2-2; TRBD2 agrees at 12 bases. The CDR3 is made up of 18 amino acids. The V and J ends lost 0 bases and 3 bases, in that order; junction bases with no gene match: 6. Germline V CDR1 and CDR2: SGDLS, YYNGEE. CDR3 loop: CASSVVALAGGDTGELFF. In DNA, the CDR3 is TGTGCCAGCAGCGTAGTGGCTCTAGCGGGAGGGGACACCGGGGAGCTGTTTTTT.

The chain has TRBV6-6 and TRBJ1-1; tentative D call: TRBD1 (5 bases). The V end lost 6 bases, the J end lost 1 base, and 15 bases lay between the germline ends. The CDR3 consists of 15 residues. Germline V gene lookup returns CDR1 MNHNY and CDR2 SVGAGI (reference sequence). The CDR3: CASSLQEGRNTEAFF. The CDR3 DNA follows: TGTGCCAGCAGCCTTCAGGAGGGGCGGAACACTGAAGCTTTCTTT.

The chain employs TRBV29-1 and TRBJ2-7; no reliable D call. Looked up from germline, CDR1 is SQVTM and CDR2 is ANQGSEA. This CDR3 contains 12 residues. This CDR3 is CTKARSSYEQYF. For the CDR3, the DNA is TGCACCAAAGCGAGGTCTTCCTACGAGCAGTACTTC.

The V call is TRBV5-6, the J call TRBJ2-7, with TRBD2 identical over 13 bases. The V gene end was trimmed by 1 base and the J gene end by 2 bases; junction bases not matched to a gene: 3. This CDR3 is built from 16 residues. Germline CDR1 and CDR2: SGHDT and YYEEEE. The CDR3 DNA reads as TGTGCCAGCAGCTTGCGGGGGACTAGCGGGACCTACGAGCAGTACTTC. Translation: CASSLRGTSGTYEQYF.